This TCR beta chain was identified during a study of T cell responses to AZD1222 COVID-19 vaccine. Across the whole study: Samples with a second dose at about 4 or about 12 weeks were pooled together. The study's findings and limits: Within unmutated variant regions lay the reported targets of nearly half of spike-specific TCRs. The donor cohort was predominantly white British with a female majority, and clonal diversity may have been underestimated. After two AZD1222 doses, spike-specific TCR breadth and depth rose versus day 0.

Clones were sequenced by immunoSEQ multiplex PCR, and TCRdb holds only the in-frame ones, with some missing. Among 90,000 to 150,000 clones listed, about nine tenths were seen once. For this clone: Its antigen is still unknown.

The receptor's source is an adult in good health. This sample comprised peripheral blood, obtained on day 0 of AZD1222 vaccination.

The CDR3 here is CASSQAGTPSSGYTF. For the CDR3, the DNA is TGTGCCAGCAGCCAGGCCGGGACTCCTTCGAGTGGCTACACCTTC. The chain links TRBV4-2 to TRBJ1-2; perhaps TRBD1 as D (5 bases). Trimming cost V 3 bases and J 7 bases, with 18 bases left between them. Germline V lookup: CDR1 LGHNA, CDR2 YNFKEQ. This CDR3 is built from 15 residues.